The 23 T cell receptor beta chains in this list originate from one sample, sequenced in a study of blood T cell repertoires in COVID-19 (TCRdb year 2020). Preparation of the library involved the immunoSEQ multiplex PCR assay. As stored in TCRdb, this immuneACCESS dataset retains in-frame rearrangements with V and J assigned. A fraction of the clones does not appear; measured against another copy, unresolved V genes explain less than half of the discrepancy, and the remainder lacks a known reason. The sample contains 90,000 to 130,000 clones, 82% of them found a single time. Of the sample, 7% to 9% is held by the ten largest clones. Sequenced sample: peripheral blood. The receptors stem from a man between 65 and 85 years old with acute or convalescent COVID-19.

For this clone: One end of the junction is discordant with germline, which a read error may explain. CDR3 in DNA: TGTGCCAGCAGCCACTTTACCGGGAACCCTGAAGCTTTCTTT. The encoded protein is CASSHFTGNPEAFF. This rearrangement joins TRBV3-1 (or the pseudogene TRBV3-2) to TRBJ1-1; no clear D gene. The V gene's germline CDR1 is LGHDT and CDR2 YNNKEL (reference sequence). The CDR3 covers 14 residues.

The J gene is TRBJ1-5, the V gene TRBV7-2; 9 bases map to TRBD1. Trimming cost V 5 bases and J 5 bases; bases outside gene matches: 7. The CDR3 runs 15 residues. The germline gives CDR1 SGHTA, CDR2 FQGNSA. Here the CDR3 reads CASSKRTGADQPQHF. CDR3 in DNA: TGTGCCAGCAGCAAACGGACAGGGGCGGATCAGCCCCAGCATTTT.

V gene TRBV6-5 combines with J gene TRBJ2-7; 13 positions agree with TRBD2. The CDR3 contains 15 residues. V lost 4 bases to trimming and J lost 4 bases; unmatched junction nucleotides: 4. CDR1 and CDR2 (germline): MNHEY, SVGAGI. The CDR3 DNA follows: TGTGCCAGCAGTTTACAGGGACTAGCGGGATACGAGCAGTACTTC. Translating it yields CASSLQGLAGYEQYF.

J is TRBJ1-6 and V is TRBV14; D not certain. This CDR3 region has 13 residues. V dropped 4 bases and J dropped 13 bases, with 14 bases sitting between them. CDR1 and CDR2 (germline): SGHDN, FVKESK. CDR3 sequence (DNA): TGTGCCAGCAGCCCCGCGCCCTCAAGTCCCCTCCACTTT. It specifies CASSPAPSSPLHF.

This chain connects TRBV19 to TRBJ2-7; 8 positions match TRBD1. The CDR3 is 15 residues long. The junction had 3 bases not matched to a gene; V was cut back by 1 base and J by 1 base. Germline assignment: CDR1 LNHDA and CDR2 SQIVND (reference sequence). CDR3 nucleotides: TGTGCCAGTAGTATAGCAGGACAGGGATCCTACGAGCAGTACTTC. Protein sequence: CASSIAGQGSYEQYF.

The sample holds a few counts of this clone. This chain uses TRBV27 with TRBJ1-1, with D maybe TRBD1 (6 bases). Trimming shortened V by 5 bases and J by 6 bases, and 16 bases separated the two germline ends. Germline V gene lookup returns CDR1 MNHEY and CDR2 SMNVEV (reference sequence). The CDR3 runs to 14 residues. The CDR3 DNA is TGTGCCAGCAGTACCCGACAGGCCGGATCTGAAGCTTTCTTT. It specifies CASSTRQAGSEAFF.

The gene calls are TRBV4-2 and TRBJ1-4, with TRBD1 identical over 9 bases. This CDR3 is 14 amino acids long. V was clipped by 5 bases and J by 6 bases; unmatched bases: 4. In germline, CDR1 is LGHNA, CDR2 YNFKEQ. The CDR3 DNA is TGTGCCAGCAGCGATGACAGGGGGGATGAAAAACTGTTTTTT. The encoded protein is CASSDDRGDEKLFF.

V and J are TRBV27 and TRBJ2-7, with D tentatively TRBD1 (6 bases). The CDR3 has 13 amino acids. V was cut by 5 bases and J by 2 bases, with 10 bases left in between. Germline loops: CDR1 MNHEY, CDR2 SMNVEV (reference sequence). The CDR3 nucleotides read TGTGCCAGCAGTAGGACAGAGGCCTACGAGCAGTACTTC. Translated, it gives CASSRTEAYEQYF.

This sequence joins TRBV3-1 (or the pseudogene TRBV3-2) and TRBJ2-3; D is uncertain. In germline, CDR1 is LGHDT, CDR2 YNNKEL (reference sequence). Trimming shortened V by 4 bases and J by 4 bases, and 9 bases separated the two germline ends. The CDR3 length is 13 residues. CDR3 protein: CASSPLRADTQYF. The CDR3 DNA reads as TGTGCCAGCAGCCCCCTACGCGCAGATACGCAGTATTTT.

The genes are TRBV21-1 and TRBJ2-1; the table calls TRBD2, which could not be checked here. TRBV21-1 is recorded as a pseudogene. There are 19 residues in the CDR3. In nucleotides, the CDR3 is TGTGCCAGCAGCAACCCTAGACTAGCGGGGGGGCTGTCCTACAATGAGCAGTTCTTC. Encoded protein: CASSNPRLAGGLSYNEQFF.

The chain recombines TRBV12-3 or TRBV12-4 with TRBJ2-7; possibly TRBD1 for D (5 bases). Between the trimmed V and J ends, which lost 5 bases and 7 bases, there was a span of 12 bases. CDR3 length equals 12 residues. CDR3 sequence reads: CASSQNRREQYF. CDR3 nucleotides: TGTGCCAGCAGTCAGAACAGGAGAGAGCAGTACTTC.

The J gene is TRBJ1-6, the V gene TRBV7-8; 7 positions agree with TRBD1. The CDR3 covers 15 residues. CDR1 is SGHVS and CDR2 is FQNEAQ in the germline V gene. J was trimmed by 9 bases and V by 6 bases; bases with no gene match: 11. The CDR3 sequence is CASRARTGLGSPLHF. The CDR3 nucleotides are TGTGCCAGCAGAGCTAGGACAGGCCTGGGTTCACCCCTCCACTTT.

CDR3 DNA sequence: TGTGCCACCAGTGACGCTTCCGGGACAGGGGCGAACAATGAGCAGTTCTTC. Translation gives CATSDASGTGANNEQFF. This chain links TRBV24-1 with TRBJ2-1, with 10 positions matching TRBD1. J was trimmed by 5 bases and V by 4 bases; bases with no gene match: 10. The CDR3 covers 17 residues. Germline assignment: CDR1 KGHDR and CDR2 SFDVKD.

CDR3 sequence: CASSIAPGTGLSPIRGELFF. The CDR3 nucleotides read TGTGCCAGTAGTATAGCTCCCGGGACAGGGCTCTCACCCATTCGGGGGGAGCTGTTTTTT. The chain employs TRBV19 and TRBJ2-2, with TRBD1 matching 9 bases. The CDR3 is 20 residues long. V was pared by 1 base and J by 8 bases, with 20 bases of the junction left unmatched. Germline V gene lookup returns CDR1 LNHDA and CDR2 SQIVND (reference sequence).

V usage is TRBV7-3 and J usage is TRBJ2-7; 8 bases align to TRBD2. V was pared by 5 bases and J by 4 bases, with 10 bases of the junction left unmatched. CDR3 length: 15 residues. Germline-derived CDR1 and CDR2 are SGHTA and FQGTGA. Here the CDR3 reads CASSPTSGSKYEQYF. The CDR3 nucleotides are TGTGCCAGCAGCCCCACGAGCGGGAGCAAATACGAGCAGTACTTC.

The chain is built from TRBV18 and TRBJ2-1; TRBD1 might be the D (5 bases). The V gene lost 0 bases and the J gene lost 5 bases, with 11 bases spanning the gap. Germline V gene data show CDR1 as KGHSH and CDR2 as LQKENI. The CDR3 runs to 15 residues. This chain's CDR3 is CASSPPVRQNNEQFF. CDR3 in DNA: TGTGCCAGCTCACCACCAGTTCGACAGAACAATGAGCAGTTCTTC.

The gene calls are TRBV18 and TRBJ2-7; D is unclear. This CDR3 comprises 13 residues. Germline values: CDR1 KGHSH, CDR2 LQKENI. Trimming took off 3 bases at V and 3 bases at J, with 9 bases between the two ends. Written as DNA, the CDR3 is TGTGCCAGCTCACCTAGCTCGGGCTACGAGCAGTACTTC. It specifies CASSPSSGYEQYF.

The chain uses TRBV7-3 and TRBJ2-1, with D perhaps TRBD1 (5 bases). Germline V gives CDR1 SGHTA, CDR2 FQGTGA. This CDR3 contains 11 residues. The ends were cut back, 3 bases at V and 10 bases at J, with 7 bases in the middle. The CDR3 region has the DNA TGTGCCAGCAGCTTGGGGCGGGAGCAGTTCTTC. Protein sequence: CASSLGREQFF.

This clone was counted a single time. The chain combines TRBV25-1 with TRBJ1-3; D perhaps matches TRBD1 (5 bases). The ends were cut back, 10 bases at V and 0 bases at J, with 19 bases in the middle. CDR3 length: 16 residues. The V gene's germline CDR1 is MGHDK and CDR2 SYGVNS. CDR3: CATGPDRYSSGNTIYF. The CDR3 nucleotides are TGTGCCACCGGACCCGACAGATACTCCTCTGGAAACACCATATATTTT.

This clone was observed a single time. The chain couples TRBV7-3 to TRBJ2-3, with 11 bases lining up with TRBD1. Germline V CDR1 and CDR2: SGHTA, FQGTGA. The V and J ends lost 5 bases and 5 bases, in that order; junction bases with no gene match: 9. This CDR3 comprises 16 residues. Here the CDR3 reads CASSRGQGARGDTQYF. The CDR3 DNA sequence: TGTGCCAGCAGCCGCGGACAGGGGGCGAGAGGAGATACGCAGTATTTT. The whole variable domain, remainder taken from reference TRBV7-3 and TRBJ2-3, is GAGVSQTPSNKVTEKGKYVELRCDPISGHTALYWYRQSLGQGPEFLIYFQGTGAADDSGLPNDRFFAVRPEGSVSTLKIQRTERGDSAVYLCASSRGQGARGDTQYFGPGTRLTVL.

This clone was detected only once. This chain connects TRBV14 to TRBJ2-3, with D unresolved. V lost 1 base to trimming and J lost 1 base, with 15 bases between them. CDR1 and CDR2 from the germline V gene are SGHDN and FVKESK. This CDR3 has 17 amino acids. The CDR3 reads CASSQVGLRGGTDTQYF. CDR3 in DNA: TGTGCCAGCAGCCAAGTCGGGTTAAGAGGAGGCACAGATACGCAGTATTTT.

The J gene is TRBJ1-2, the V gene TRBV5-4; 8 bases match TRBD1. This CDR3 spans 14 amino acids. Germline V gene data show CDR1 as SGHNT and CDR2 as YYREEE (reference sequence). With V trimmed by 1 base and J by 4 bases, 3 bases remained unmatched. In nucleotides, the CDR3 is TGTGCCAGCAGCTTGCAGGGGGCTGCCTATGGCTACACCTTC. Protein sequence: CASSLQGAAYGYTF. The full variable domain, rest sourced from reference TRBV5-4 and TRBJ1-2, is ETGVTQSPTHLIKTRGQQVTLRCSSQSGHNTVSWYQQALGQGPQFIFQYYREEENGRGNFPPRFSGLQFPNYSSELNVNALELDDSALYLCASSLQGAAYGYTFGSGTRLTVV.

CDR3 nucleotides: TGTGCCAGCAGCCGCGGCCCCTCCTCCTACGAGCAGTACTTC. As protein: CASSRGPSSYEQYF. The rearrangement links TRBV5-4 to TRBJ2-7; D ambiguous. This CDR3 has 14 amino acids. The ends were cut back, 4 bases at V and 0 bases at J, with 11 bases in the middle. The germline gives CDR1 SGHNT, CDR2 YYREEE (reference sequence).